The source of this T cell receptor beta chain is a study of early T cells in non-severe SARS-CoV-2 infection. The study's findings and limits: Anti-spike CD8 responses were favored in VDJdb matching, and private and CD4 specificities were missed.

Ten or more counts support this clonotype. Its antigen remains unidentified. The TCR library protocol attached unique molecular identifiers to the individual cDNA molecules. TCRdb analysed the 5' RACE reads with MiXCR anew, one entry per CDR3 protein. The table lists roughly 29,000 distinct CDR3 sequences, about 6% of them singletons. Germline values: CDR1 LNHDA, CDR2 SQIVND (reference sequence). The CDR3 is 16 amino acids. Trimming removed 6 bases at V and 0 bases at J, with 17 bases between. The TCR was taken from an adult who was a healthcare worker with PCR-confirmed SARS-CoV-2 infection or an uninfected control (not recorded which). Source material: whole blood. The chain is built from TRBV19 and TRBJ1-2, with D perhaps TRBD1 (5 bases). The chain's CDR3 is CASSRPGRQANYGYTF. The CDR3 DNA reads as TGTGCCAGTAGCAGACCGGGACGTCAAGCTAACTATGGCTACACCTTC.